This T cell receptor beta chain derives from a study of blood T cell repertoires in COVID-19. Seattle's enrolled individuals joined amid active infection and were then monitored longitudinally. Assay used: immunoSEQ multiplex PCR; TCRdb lists only in-frame clones, some missing. Of under 350,000 clones listed, roughly 89% are singletons. The sample consisted of peripheral blood. The sequence was collected from a woman between 25 and 40 years old with COVID-19, enrolled during active disease.

CDR3: CASSLVPERDQPQHF. CDR3 bases: TGTGCCAGCAGTTTGGTCCCCGAAAGAGATCAGCCCCAGCATTTT. The V gene is TRBV27, the J gene TRBJ1-5, with D uncertain. Germline CDR1 is MNHEY and CDR2 is SMNVEV (reference sequence). The V end lost 3 bases, the J end lost 5 bases, and 14 bases lay between the germline ends. This CDR3 region has 15 residues.